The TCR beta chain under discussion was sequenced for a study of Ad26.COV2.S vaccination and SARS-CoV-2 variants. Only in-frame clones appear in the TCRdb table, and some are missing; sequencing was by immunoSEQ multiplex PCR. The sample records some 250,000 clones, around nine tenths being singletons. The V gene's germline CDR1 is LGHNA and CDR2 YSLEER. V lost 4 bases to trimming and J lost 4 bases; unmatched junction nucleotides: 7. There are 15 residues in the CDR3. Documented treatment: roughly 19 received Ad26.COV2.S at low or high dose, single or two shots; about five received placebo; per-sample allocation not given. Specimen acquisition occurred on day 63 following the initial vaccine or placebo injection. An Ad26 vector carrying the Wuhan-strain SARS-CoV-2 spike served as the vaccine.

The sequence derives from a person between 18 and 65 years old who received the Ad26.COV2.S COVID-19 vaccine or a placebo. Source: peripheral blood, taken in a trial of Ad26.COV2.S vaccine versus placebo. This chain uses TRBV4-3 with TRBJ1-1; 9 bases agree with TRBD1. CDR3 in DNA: TGCGCCAGCAGCCTAAGACAGGGGGACTCCACTGAAGCTTTCTTT. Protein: CASSLRQGDSTEAFF.